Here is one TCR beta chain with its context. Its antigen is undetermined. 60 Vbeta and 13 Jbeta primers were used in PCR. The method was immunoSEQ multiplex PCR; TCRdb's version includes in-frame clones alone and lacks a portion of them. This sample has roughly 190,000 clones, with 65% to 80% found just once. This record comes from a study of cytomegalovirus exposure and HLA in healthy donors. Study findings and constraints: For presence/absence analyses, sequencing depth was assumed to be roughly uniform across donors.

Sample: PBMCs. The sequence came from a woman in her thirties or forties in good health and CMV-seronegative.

The CDR3 DNA is TGTGCCAGTAGTGCGGACAGGTTTGGGAGCGGTCAGCCCCAGCATTTT. Translated, it gives CASSADRFGSGQPQHF. The chain employs TRBV19 and TRBJ1-5; 7 bases line up with TRBD1. Germline V gene lookup returns CDR1 LNHDA and CDR2 SQIVND (reference sequence). V dropped 5 bases and J dropped 6; count of bases not matched to a gene: 13. The CDR3 is made up of 16 amino acids.